This passage covers 3 T cell receptor beta chains from one sample sequenced in a study of OX40 agonist ivuxolimab in advanced cancers. Sequenced by immunoSEQ multiplex PCR; TCRdb stores in-frame clones only, minus some. The sample holds 65,000 or so clones, 88% seen once. The specimen comprised CD4+ or CD8+ T cells sorted from blood, sampled in a trial of the OX40 agonist ivuxolimab. The receptor set was obtained from an adult with an advanced solid tumor such as melanoma, head and neck, liver or kidney cancer.

This rearrangement joins TRBV11-1 to TRBJ2-2; TRBD1 matches at 7 bases. V trimming: 5 bases; J trimming: 7 bases; junction bases outside the gene matches: 10. Germline V gene lookup returns CDR1 SGHAT and CDR2 FQDESV (reference sequence). This CDR3 spans 15 amino acids. CDR3 region: CASSPPDRAGGELFF. CDR3 coding DNA: TGTGCCAGCAGCCCACCCGACAGGGCCGGCGGGGAGCTGTTTTTT.

V gene TRBV6-5 combines with J gene TRBJ1-6, with D unclear. CDR1 is MNHEY and CDR2 is SVGAGI in the germline V gene. Trimming took off 4 bases at V and 7 bases at J, with 11 bases between the two ends. CDR3 length equals 14 residues. The CDR3 nucleotides read TGTGCCAGCAGTTCCTTTCGGATAAATTCACCCCTCCACTTT. It yields the protein CASSSFRINSPLHF.

The V and J genes are TRBV28 and TRBJ1-4, with D unclear. This CDR3 spans 16 amino acids. Germline V gene lookup returns CDR1 MDHEN and CDR2 SYDVKM. The V end lost 2 bases, the J end lost 3 bases, and 13 bases lay between the germline ends. The CDR3 coding sequence is TGTGCCAGCAGTTTAGTTGGTACCGGGGCTAATGAAAAACTGTTTTTT. It translates to CASSLVGTGANEKLFF. The full variable domain, in which reference TRBV28 and TRBJ1-4 provide the parts outside the CDR3, is DVKVTQSSRYLVKRTGEKVFLECVQDMDHENMFWYRQDPGLGLRLIYFSYDVKMKEKGDIPEGYSVSREKKERFSLILESASTNQTSMYLCASSLVGTGANEKLFFGSGTQLSVL.